This record looks at one TCR beta chain sequence and its context. What it recognizes is unknown. CDR1 is SGHNT, CDR2 YYREEE, per germline (reference sequence). V lost 4 bases and J lost 7, with 24 bases in between. The CDR3 loop spans 17 amino acids. This record belongs to a study of T cell repertoires in cytomegalovirus infection. TCRdb reprocessed the reads via MiXCR and lists one record per CDR3 protein. The data show approximately 470,000 distinct CDR3 sequences, approximately 46% seen once. Material: cultured PBMCs, obtained from culture after CMV antigen stimulation. The V gene is TRBV5-4, the J gene TRBJ2-1; D is uncertain. The receptor's source is a human donor in good health (CMV status not recorded). Some clones in this sample may be carry-over from other donors' samples. CDR3 DNA sequence: TGTGCCAGCAGCCCGACGACCCCTTCGATCATACAGAATGAGCAGTTCTTC. Its protein is CASSPTTPSIIQNEQFF.